The sequence of this T cell receptor (beta chain) was determined in a study of blood T cell repertoires in COVID-19 (dated by TCRdb to 2020 to 2022). About the study as a whole: Samples covering the acute and convalescent phases of COVID-19 were provided by collaborators in the United States, Italy and Spain. A freely available public database, intended as a resource for researchers studying the immune response to SARS-CoV-2, is where the repertoires were released. The dataset comprised deeply sampled blood TCRbeta repertoires from subjects exposed to, actively infected with, or recovered from COVID-19. The prospective study material was composed of cDNA or gDNA derived from T cells, B-cell-depleted T cells, or PBMCs. Where available, HLA class I and class II types were taken from metadata supplied by the sample provider and were not determined by assay-based typing. A de-identified subject ID, COVID-19 status, age in years and sex were almost always included in the sample metadata. Samples came from the ongoing ImmuneRACE study (first 160 participants) plus 1,254 subjects from 6 global collaborators. What the authors observed across the whole study: How much clinical and demographic metadata was included differed by source and by participant, and the metadata was provided uncurated.

Concerning this clone itself: Which antigen it targets is not known. No clone much larger than this one lies a single base away; base qualities are absent.

The CDR3 runs 15 amino acids, cysteine and phenylalanine included. Only the CDR3 portion is preserved as DNA: 45 bases, with reading frame beginning at the first base. The germline V gene provides CDR1 SGHVS and CDR2 FNYEAQ. The trim is 5 bases for V and 4 bases for J, with a gap of 15 bases between the germline ends. TCRbeta CDR3 regions were amplified from genomic DNA using the immunoSEQ Assay, a bias-controlled multiplex PCR. On the authors' methods: The number of nucleated cells in each sample was estimated by amplification of reference gene primers within the assay. Sequence reads were collapsed and filtered to measure the absolute abundance of every unique TCRbeta CDR3 rearrangement. Productive Simpson clonality was computed per sample as the square root of Simpson's diversity index over productive rearrangements. Here the immuneACCESS table is served through TCRdb, limited to in-frame sequences with V and J called. Missing clones are a known gap in these copies; in checked studies unresolved V genes cover under half, and the rest lacks a known reason. V and J calls and clone size are copied from that table; D and trimming were computed from the DNA. Counted in this sample were 80,000 to 95,000 clones; around 93% of them appeared once. About 1.8% of the sample is held by the ten biggest clonotypes.

Each collaborating institution followed its own protocols to collect whole blood in K2EDTA tubes. Collaborator samples were shipped for TCRbeta analysis as frozen whole blood, isolated PBMCs, or DNA extracted from either sample type. The TCR originated in a human donor with active COVID-19. The donor label of this sample is uncertain. The sequencing input was peripheral blood. This chain is built from TRBV7-6 and TRBJ2-1; a confident D gene designation cannot be given. The bases read TGTGCCAGCAGCCCAGTAGGCGGCTCTTACAATGAGCAGTTCTTC. This sequence encodes CASSPVGGSYNEQFF.